This TCR beta chain was found in a study of OX40 agonist ivuxolimab in advanced cancers. Study as a whole: All patients had ivuxolimab intravenously every 2 weeks at 0.01 to 10 mg/kg. Enrollees could have had prior anti-PD-1, anti-PD-L1 or anti-CTLA-4 therapy, which around 43% had received.

From germline, CDR1 is SEHNR and CDR2 FQNEAQ (reference sequence). Between the trimmed V and J ends, which lost 2 bases and 0 bases, there was a span of 11 bases. CDR3 size: 17 residues. Clones were sequenced by immunoSEQ multiplex PCR, and TCRdb holds only the in-frame ones, with some missing. This repertoire shows around 83,000 clones, approximately 84% found once; its top ten account for around 7.5%. Broader study findings: Expanded clones belonging to CD8+ T cells outnumbered, on average, those of CD4+. Doses of 0.1 to 3.0 mg/kg were accompanied by clonal expansion of CD4+ and CD8+ blood T cells by week 6.

As to this clone: The antigen remains undetermined.

This specimen was CD4+ or CD8+ T cells sorted from blood, taken in a trial of the OX40 agonist ivuxolimab. The genes are TRBV7-9 and TRBJ1-6; maybe TRBD1 (5 bases). The sequence was obtained from an adult with an advanced solid tumor such as melanoma, head and neck, liver or kidney cancer. The CDR3 loop reads CASSLTTESSYNSPLHF. In nucleotides, the CDR3 is TGTGCCAGCAGCTTAACGACAGAGAGCTCCTATAATTCACCCCTCCACTTT.